The 32 T cell receptor beta chains below come from one sample, sequenced in a study of blood T cells in healthy people across ages. Together with a sample-barcoded 5' primer, a J-beta primer mix was included in a second PCR lasting about 7 to 11 cycles. TCRdb redid the calling of the 5' RACE reads with MiXCR, one entry per CDR3 protein. Among 450,000 to 700,000 distinct CDR3 sequences listed, 27% were seen once. Specimen: blood. These receptors were obtained from a woman in her 70s in good health.

The CDR3 sequence: CSASPGQETQYF. The DNA for the CDR3 is TGCAGTGCTAGCCCGGGCCAAGAGACCCAGTACTTC. This chain links TRBV20-1 with TRBJ2-5; unclear D gene. The germline gives CDR1 DFQATT, CDR2 SNEGSKA (reference sequence). This CDR3 region has 12 residues. V lost 3 bases, J lost 1 base, and 6 bases lay in between.

This clonotype was picked up a small number of times. The CDR3 nucleotides read TGTGCCAGCAGCTTTAGCGGGGTGGTGTATGAGCAGTTCTTC. This sequence encodes CASSFSGVVYEQFF. This chain joins TRBV7-2 and TRBJ2-1, with 8 bases that match TRBD2. With 3 bases clipped from V and 8 bases from J, the junction kept 6 bases outside the gene matches. This CDR3 is built from 14 residues. CDR1 is SGHTA, CDR2 FQGNSA, per germline.

CDR3 amino acids: CASSPQTERGQPQHF. CDR3 DNA: TGTGCCAGCAGCCCGCAGACAGAGAGGGGTCAGCCCCAGCATTTT. The chain uses TRBV7-8 and TRBJ1-5; D is possibly TRBD1 (5 bases). The CDR3 is 15 residues long. The germline gives CDR1 SGHVS, CDR2 FQNEAQ. V was shortened by 5 bases and J by 6 bases, with 17 bases between the two germline ends.

This chain links TRBV5-1 with TRBJ2-5; D gene uncertain. V lost 4 bases and J 11 bases, leaving 18 bases between the germline ends. Per the germline V gene, CDR1 is SGHRS and CDR2 is YFSETQ. This CDR3 has 13 amino acids. Here the CDR3 reads CASSRDTFYGQYF. The DNA for the CDR3 is TGCGCCAGCAGCAGAGACACATTCTACGGGCAGTACTTC.

The chain has TRBV12-3 or TRBV12-4 and TRBJ1-4; D unclear. V was cut by 0 bases and J by 7 bases, with 3 bases left in between. The CDR3 is 12 residues long. CDR3 nucleotides: TGTGCCAGCAGTTTAGCCAGTGAAAAACTGTTTTTT. Amino acids: CASSLASEKLFF.

This chain connects TRBV18 to TRBJ2-7; TRBD1 is a possible D gene (5 bases). The germline CDR1 and CDR2 sequences are KGHSH and LQKENI. V gave up 5 bases and J gave up 3 bases, with 11 bases separating them. The CDR3 is 13 residues long. CDR3 coding DNA: TGTGCCAGCTCAGTTCGACAGATCTACGAGCAGTACTTC. The encoded protein is CASSVRQIYEQYF. Full variable domain (outside the CDR3, taken from reference TRBV18 and TRBJ2-7): NAGVMQNPRHLVRRRGQEARLRCSPMKGHSHVYWYRQLPEEGLKFMVYLQKENIIDESGMPKERFSAEFPKEGPSILRIQQVVRGDSAAYFCASSVRQIYEQYFGPGTRLTVT.

This clonotype has ten or more counts. V and J are TRBV3-1 and TRBJ1-6, with D hard to call. The CDR3 totals 15 residues. Trimming removed 5 bases from V and 11 bases from J, with 19 bases in between. Germline lookup yields CDR1 LGHDT and CDR2 YNNKEL (reference sequence). Here the CDR3 DNA reads TGTGCCAGCAGCTTAAACCCCAACAGTAGGACACCCCTCCACTTT. Its protein product is CASSLNPNSRTPLHF.

This clonotype has more than one count but fewer than ten. This rearrangement joins TRBV19 to TRBJ2-2; TRBD1 matches at 8 bases. CDR3 length: 14 residues. Unmatched junction bases numbered 6, after V lost 6 bases and J lost 6 bases. Germline CDR1 and CDR2: LNHDA and SQIVND (reference sequence). The DNA of the CDR3 is TGTGCCAGTAGGATTCAGGGGGCGGCCGGGGAGCTGTTTTTT. Encoded protein: CASRIQGAAGELFF.

J is TRBJ2-1 and V is TRBV27; TRBD1 matches 12 bases. CDR3 size: 17 residues. Trimming at V came to 2 bases and at J to 7 bases, leaving 9 bases not matched to a gene. Germline assignment: CDR1 MNHEY and CDR2 SMNVEV (reference sequence). The CDR3 DNA reads as TGTGCCAGCAGTTTAACCCTGGGGGACAGGGGGCGGAATGAGCAGTTCTTC. Translated: CASSLTLGDRGRNEQFF.

V usage is TRBV27 and J usage is TRBJ2-1; no clear D. V was cut by 0 bases and J by 4 bases, with 7 bases left in between. The V gene's germline CDR1 is MNHEY and CDR2 SMNVEV (reference sequence). The length of the CDR3 is 14 residues. This CDR3 reads CASSLSGQYNEQFF. As DNA, the CDR3 is TGTGCCAGCAGTTTATCGGGCCAATACAATGAGCAGTTCTTC.

There are many counts of this clonotype. The V call is TRBV12-3 or TRBV12-4, the J call TRBJ1-5; 7 bases map to TRBD1. This CDR3 region has 14 residues. V trimming: 5 bases; J trimming: 6 bases; junction bases outside the gene matches: 7. CDR3 nucleotide sequence: TGTGCCAGCAGTCCCCGACAGGGAAGTCAGCCCCAGCATTTT. This encodes CASSPRQGSQPQHF.

This clonotype has only a few counts. The J gene is TRBJ2-3, the V gene TRBV20-1; D is unclear. Trimming pared 0 bases from V and 5 bases from J, leaving 18 bases between. The germline V gene encodes CDR1 DFQATT and CDR2 SNEGSKA (reference sequence). The CDR3 spans 16 residues. This CDR3 reads CSAREASPRALDTQYF. The CDR3 region has the DNA TGCAGTGCTAGAGAAGCCTCCCCTAGGGCCCTAGATACGCAGTATTTT.

Comments on this clonotype: The germline gene is not matched at one end of the junction; a read error may be the cause. The CDR3 loop reads CASRWRDSKNVQYF. The CDR3 DNA follows: TGTGCCAGCAGATGGAGGGACAGCAAAAACGTTCAGTACTTC. The V gene is TRBV12-3 or TRBV12-4, the J gene TRBJ2-4, with D possibly TRBD1 on 7 matching bases. CDR3 length: 14 residues.

The V gene is TRBV4-1, the J gene TRBJ1-4, with 8 bases identical to TRBD1. Germline V gene data show CDR1 as MGHRA and CDR2 as YSYEKL. CDR3 size: 17 residues. The V gene end was trimmed by 1 base and the J gene end by 0 bases; junction bases not matched to a gene: 4. The CDR3 is CASSQVTGGATNEKLFF. CDR3 nucleotides: TGCGCCAGCAGCCAAGTAACAGGGGGTGCAACTAATGAAAAACTGTTTTTT.

This chain joins TRBV6-2 or TRBV6-3 and TRBJ1-2, with D uncertain. Trimming removed 0 bases from V and 7 bases from J, with 15 bases in between. The CDR3 has 15 residues. The germline V gene encodes CDR1 MNHEY and CDR2 SVGEGT. CDR3 DNA sequence: TGTGCCAGCAGTTACTCGAAGCCGGGCACGAGTGGCTACACCTTC. Translated, it gives CASSYSKPGTSGYTF.

A few counts support this clonotype. The chain couples TRBV10-3 to TRBJ2-3; weak D call: TRBD1 (5 bases). The CDR3 is made up of 16 amino acids. Germline CDR1 is ENHRY and CDR2 is SYGVKD. The V gene lost 6 bases and the J gene lost 3 bases, with 19 bases spanning the gap. The CDR3 spells CAIRGFKTETTDTQYF. The CDR3 DNA follows: TGTGCCATCAGAGGTTTTAAGACAGAAACTACAGATACGCAGTATTTT.

This clonotype was seen a handful of times. V is TRBV29-1 and J is TRBJ2-7; D uncertain. CDR1 and CDR2 from the germline V gene are SQVTM and ANQGSEA. The germline V and J ends were trimmed by 7 bases and 2 bases, with 15 bases remaining between them. The CDR3 sequence is 13 residues long. The CDR3: CSAHLGGAYEQYF. The CDR3, as DNA: TGCAGCGCCCATCTTGGCGGAGCCTACGAGCAGTACTTC.

This clonotype appeared a few times. The chain carries TRBV5-1 and TRBJ2-5; 10 positions match TRBD2. Judging by the DNA end, TRBJ2-1 fits better; the J call may be wrong. The CDR3 extends over 15 amino acids. Germline CDR1 and CDR2: SGHRS and YFSETQ. In nucleotides, the CDR3 is TGCGCCAGCAGCTTTGAACTAGCGGGGATAAGTGAGCAGTTCTTC. This sequence encodes CASSFELAGISEQFF.

There are a few counts of this clonotype. This sequence joins TRBV20-1 and TRBJ2-5, with D possibly TRBD2 on 5 matching bases. This CDR3 spans 14 amino acids. V lost 0 bases, J lost 2 bases, and 10 bases lay in between. Germline CDR1 reads DFQATT; CDR2 reads SNEGSKA (reference sequence). The CDR3 is CSARDQRLQETQYF. The CDR3, as DNA: TGCAGTGCTAGAGACCAGCGGCTTCAAGAGACCCAGTACTTC.

The chain carries TRBV27 and TRBJ2-4; D is perhaps TRBD1 or TRBD2 (5 bases each). CDR3 length: 16 residues. Trimming pared 4 bases from V and 0 bases from J, leaving 13 bases between. Germline V gene lookup returns CDR1 MNHEY and CDR2 SMNVEV (reference sequence). The CDR3 DNA sequence: TGTGCCAGCAGTTCGGGGACCTTCCTAGCCAAAAACATTCAGTACTTC. This encodes CASSSGTFLAKNIQYF.

This clonotype was seen only a few times. The CDR3 here is CASSAQTFRGGPGELFF. For the CDR3, the DNA is TGTGCCAGCAGCGCCCAGACTTTTAGAGGGGGGCCTGGGGAGCTGTTTTTT. The chain is built from TRBV9 and TRBJ2-2; D could derive from TRBD1 or TRBD2 (6 bases each). Looked up from germline, CDR1 is SGDLS and CDR2 is YYNGEE. Trimming cost V 3 bases and J 8 bases, with 23 bases left between them. CDR3 length: 17 residues.

This clonotype turned up a few times. The chain couples TRBV27 to TRBJ2-5; 11 nucleotides line up with TRBD2. The CDR3 contains 16 residues. V trimming: 4 bases; J trimming: 3 bases; junction bases outside the gene matches: 7. Germline CDR1 MNHEY, CDR2 SMNVEV (reference sequence). DNA for the CDR3: TGTGCCAGCAGTTCTTCTAGCGGGGGGTTCAAAGAGACCCAGTACTTC. Protein sequence: CASSSSSGGFKETQYF.

This sequence joins TRBV20-1 and TRBJ2-2, with D possibly matching TRBD1 (5 bases). Trimming shortened V by 6 bases and J by 2 bases, and 7 bases separated the two germline ends. From germline, CDR1 is DFQATT and CDR2 SNEGSKA (reference sequence). The CDR3 consists of 12 residues. The CDR3 DNA is TGCAGTGCAAGGACAAACACCGGGGAGCTGTTTTTT. This gives the protein CSARTNTGELFF.

The J gene is TRBJ2-1, the V gene TRBV28; TRBD2 matches at 14 bases. Unmatched junction bases numbered 8, after V lost 4 bases and J lost 9 bases. This CDR3 has 16 amino acids. Germline V gene data show CDR1 as MDHEN and CDR2 as SYDVKM. CDR3: CASSSGTSGGLREQFF. The CDR3 nucleotides are TGTGCCAGCAGTTCCGGGACTAGCGGGGGTTTACGTGAGCAGTTCTTC.

The genes are TRBV6-1 and TRBJ2-5; D assignment may be TRBD1 or TRBD2 (6 bases each). Gene TRBJ2-1 matches the end of the DNA better, so the J call may be wrong. CDR1 and CDR2 from the germline V gene are MNHNS and SASEGT. There are 14 residues in the CDR3. CDR3 coding DNA: TGTGCCAGCAGCAACGTATTAGCGGACAGTGAGCAGTTCTTC. Residues: CASSNVLADSEQFF.

This clonotype was picked up a small number of times. In DNA form, the CDR3 reads TGTGCCAGCATCCCGGGACAGGGCAAAGAGACCCAGTACTTC. Amino acids: CASIPGQGKETQYF. This chain joins TRBV7-9 and TRBJ2-5; TRBD1 matches 9 bases. This CDR3 region has 14 residues. With 7 bases clipped from V and 3 bases from J, the junction kept 6 bases outside the gene matches. Germline assignment: CDR1 SEHNR and CDR2 FQNEAQ (reference sequence).

The chain links TRBV7-9 to TRBJ2-1; maybe TRBD1 (6 bases). TRBJ2-7 matches the DNA end more closely, so the J call is doubtful. Germline V gives CDR1 SEHNR, CDR2 FQNEAQ (reference sequence). The CDR3 runs 15 residues. The CDR3 here is CASSSQGFGAWEQYF. DNA of the CDR3: TGTGCCAGCAGCTCTCAGGGGTTTGGGGCGTGGGAGCAGTACTTC.

V is TRBV6-2 or TRBV6-3 and J is TRBJ2-7; 8 bases map to TRBD2. The CDR3 contains 13 residues. Trimming took 2 bases from V and 7 from J; bases not matched to a gene: 4. CDR1 MNHEY and CDR2 SVGEGT come from the germline V gene. The CDR3 DNA reads as TGTGCCAGCAGTTACCCCGTAGCGGGGGAGCAGTACTTC. Translation gives CASSYPVAGEQYF.

The gene calls are TRBV27 and TRBJ2-1, with 7 positions matching TRBD2. Near its end, the DNA agrees better with TRBJ2-7, so the J call may be wrong. The CDR3 is 14 residues long. Per the germline V gene, CDR1 is MNHEY and CDR2 is SMNVEV (reference sequence). As DNA, the CDR3 is TGTGCCAGCAGTTTAGGAGGGGACTACAATGAGCAGTACTTC. Translating it yields CASSLGGDYNEQYF.

This clonotype has more than one count but fewer than ten. The V call is TRBV20-1, the J call TRBJ2-2; possibly TRBD1 or TRBD2 for D (5 bases each). Germline V lookup: CDR1 DFQATT, CDR2 SNEGSKA (reference sequence). With 3 bases removed from V and 5 bases from J, the gap between germline ends came to 13 bases. The CDR3 is 14 amino acids. For the CDR3, the DNA is TGCAGTGCTAGTCGGGGATCAGGGACCGGGGAGCTGTTTTTT. As protein: CSASRGSGTGELFF.

This chain joins TRBV5-5 and TRBJ1-1; no reliable D call. The CDR3 loop spans 16 amino acids. From germline, CDR1 is SGHKS and CDR2 YYEKEE (reference sequence). V dropped 4 bases and J dropped 0 bases, with 16 bases sitting between them. As DNA, the CDR3 is TGTGCCAGCAGCCTGGGCCCGATCCTTATGAACACTGAAGCTTTCTTT. It is translated as CASSLGPILMNTEAFF.

This clonotype was detected a few times. This sequence joins TRBV5-1 and TRBJ2-5; D is undetermined. Trimming removed 0 bases at V and 1 base at J, with 10 bases between. CDR1 and CDR2 from the germline V gene are SGHRS and YFSETQ. The CDR3 loop spans 15 amino acids. The DNA of the CDR3 is TGCGCCAGCAGCTTGGGCTCCCCAATCCAAGAGACCCAGTACTTC. This translates into CASSLGSPIQETQYF.